The 19 T cell receptor beta chains presented below share a single source sample, sequenced in a study of cytomegalovirus exposure and HLA in healthy donors. PCR used 60 Vbeta primers and 13 Jbeta primers. Here immunoSEQ multiplex PCR was the method, and the copy in TCRdb shows in-frame clones only, minus some. This table holds roughly 170,000 clones, around 80% found once. Sequencing used PBMCs. The receptors were sampled from a woman between 18 and 29 years old in good health and CMV-seronegative.

V and J are TRBV14 and TRBJ1-1; 7 nucleotides line up with TRBD1. This CDR3 spans 14 amino acids. Germline V CDR1 and CDR2: SGHDN, FVKESK. V shed 4 bases, J shed 6 bases, and the junction held 8 bases outside the gene matches. The CDR3 region is CASSPHRGNAEAFF. CDR3 bases: TGTGCCAGCAGCCCCCACAGGGGCAACGCTGAAGCTTTCTTT.

V is TRBV19 and J is TRBJ2-7, with TRBD2 matching over 7 bases. Trimming took 2 bases from V and 1 from J; bases not matched to a gene: 5. The CDR3 is 15 amino acids. From germline, CDR1 is LNHDA and CDR2 SQIVND (reference sequence). Here the CDR3 DNA reads TGTGCCAGTAGTATAAGGCGGGAGCTTTCCTACGAGCAGTACTTC. Translated, it gives CASSIRRELSYEQYF.

The chain has TRBV7-9 and TRBJ2-2, with 8 bases that match TRBD2. CDR3 length equals 15 residues. Germline CDR1 reads SEHNR; CDR2 reads FQNEAQ (reference sequence). V shed 5 bases and J 5 bases; nucleotides not matched to a gene: 7. The CDR3, as DNA: TGTGCCAGCAGCCGAACTAGCGGAAGTACCGGGGAGCTGTTTTTT. Its protein product is CASSRTSGSTGELFF.

This chain connects TRBV10-1 to TRBJ2-3; no firm D call. Germline-derived CDR1 and CDR2 are WNHNN and SYGVQD (reference sequence). The CDR3 is 14 residues long. Trimming took off 2 bases at V and 1 base at J, with 7 bases between the two ends. The CDR3 coding sequence is TGCGCCAGCAGTGAGCCCCCCGGCACAGATACGCAGTATTTT. It codes for CASSEPPGTDTQYF.

The rearrangement links TRBV5-1 to TRBJ2-5; 10 positions agree with TRBD1. Matching the DNA end better, TRBJ2-7 makes the J call doubtful. The germline CDR1 and CDR2 sequences are SGHRS and YFSETQ. CDR3 length equals 15 residues. The chain's CDR3 is CASSNRDRGNYEQYF. The DNA for the CDR3 is TGCGCCAGCAGCAACCGGGACAGGGGCAATTACGAGCAGTACTTC.

The table lists this clone with a few counts. The chain recombines TRBV28 with TRBJ2-7; tentative D call: TRBD1 (5 bases). Germline values: CDR1 MDHEN, CDR2 SYDVKM. The CDR3 spans 15 residues. The V end lost 3 bases, the J end lost 3 bases, and 15 bases lay between the germline ends. CDR3 loop: CASSFWQGINYEQYF. CDR3 DNA sequence: TGTGCCAGCAGTTTCTGGCAGGGTATTAACTACGAGCAGTACTTC.

This chain links TRBV5-1 with TRBJ2-7, with 10 bases aligning to TRBD2. Trimming removed 0 bases from V and 12 bases from J; junction bases left unmatched: 6. CDR1 and CDR2 from the germline V gene are SGHRS and YFSETQ. The CDR3 totals 13 residues. CDR3 nucleotide sequence: TGCGCCAGCAGCTTGGGGCTAGCGGGAGAATGGTACTTC. It encodes CASSLGLAGEWYF.

The J gene is TRBJ2-1, the V gene TRBV7-9; tentatively, D is TRBD1 (6 bases). Trimming took 5 bases from V and 2 from J, leaving 13 bases between them. The CDR3 sequence is 15 residues long. Germline CDR1 is SEHNR and CDR2 is FQNEAQ (reference sequence). The chain's CDR3 is CASSAPQGTYNEQFF. CDR3 nucleotide sequence: TGTGCCAGCAGCGCCCCCCAGGGGACCTACAATGAGCAGTTCTTC.

The J gene is TRBJ1-2, the V gene TRBV29-1, with D possibly matching TRBD1 (6 bases). Germline V CDR1 and CDR2: SQVTM, ANQGSEA. V was shortened by 4 bases and J by 2 bases, with 23 bases between the two germline ends. CDR3 length: 17 amino acids. The DNA of the CDR3 is TGCAGCGTTGCCCCCGAAGGGGGTGGCCTAGAGAACTATGGCTACACCTTC. Its protein is CSVAPEGGGLENYGYTF.

This clone showed up just a few times. CDR3 in DNA: TGTGCCAGCAGCTCCCTACTAGCGGGGCGTGATTCGACAGATACGCAGTATTTT. Protein: CASSSLLAGRDSTDTQYF. The chain uses TRBV11-2 and TRBJ2-3; 10 bases are a match to TRBD2. Looked up from germline, CDR1 is SGHAT and CDR2 is FQNNGV. V was clipped by 4 bases and J by 3 bases; unmatched bases: 13. The CDR3 contains 18 residues.

The chain links TRBV2 to TRBJ2-7; D perhaps matches TRBD2 (5 bases). V was clipped by 0 bases and J by 2 bases, with 5 bases between them. The CDR3 is 13 residues long. The germline V gene has CDR1 SNHLY and CDR2 FYNNEI. CDR3 region: CASSEAGAYEQYF. For the CDR3, the DNA is TGTGCCAGCAGTGAAGCCGGGGCCTACGAGCAGTACTTC. Full variable domain (remainder filled in from reference TRBV2 and TRBJ2-7): EPEVTQTPSHQVTQMGQEVILRCVPISNHLYFYWYRQILGQKVEFLVSFYNNEISEKSEIFDDQFSVERPDGSNFTLKIRSTKLEDSAMYFCASSEAGAYEQYFGPGTRLTVT.

This clone came up a few times. The J gene is TRBJ2-7, the V gene TRBV4-3; TRBD1 is a possible D gene (5 bases). Germline V gene lookup returns CDR1 LGHNA and CDR2 YSLEER. Trimming pared 1 base from V and 2 bases from J, leaving 12 bases between. This CDR3 spans 15 amino acids. CDR3 amino acids: CASSQVGHSTYEQYF. CDR3 nucleotide sequence: TGCGCCAGCAGCCAAGTCGGACATAGTACCTACGAGCAGTACTTC.

The rearrangement links TRBV28 to TRBJ2-7; 7 nucleotides line up with TRBD2. The length of the CDR3 is 14 residues. Germline V lookup: CDR1 MDHEN, CDR2 SYDVKM. The V segment lost 3 bases and the J segment 4 bases; nucleotides outside the gene matches: 6. The CDR3 DNA follows: TGTGCCAGCAGTTTTCAAGGCGGGGGATACGAGCAGTACTTC. Translated, it gives CASSFQGGGYEQYF.

This clone showed up just a few times. The chain recombines TRBV29-1 with TRBJ1-4, with 7 bases aligning to TRBD1. CDR1 is SQVTM, CDR2 ANQGSEA, per germline. This CDR3 is 12 amino acids long. The ends lost 7 bases at V and 4 bases at J; junction bases unmatched: 3. The CDR3 region is CSAGTVNEKLFF. The DNA for the CDR3 is TGCAGCGCCGGGACAGTTAATGAAAAACTGTTTTTT.

The rearrangement joins TRBV25-1 to TRBJ1-2; possible D gene TRBD1, 5 bases. Germline V gene sequence: CDR1 MGHDK, CDR2 SYGVNS. V lost 3 bases and J lost 5, with 19 bases in between. This CDR3 comprises 16 residues. This CDR3 is CASSDYGVREGYGYTF. CDR3 in DNA: TGTGCCAGCAGTGACTACGGGGTCAGGGAGGGATATGGCTACACCTTC.

V usage is TRBV6-5 and J usage is TRBJ2-5; 7 nucleotides match TRBD1. Germline V gene sequence: CDR1 MNHEY, CDR2 SVGAGI. The V gene end was trimmed by 2 bases and the J gene end by 3 bases; junction bases not matched to a gene: 6. The CDR3 has 15 amino acids. CDR3 bases: TGTGCCAGCAGTTACCACTGGACAGGAGAAGAGACCCAGTACTTC. Its translation: CASSYHWTGEETQYF.

V and J are TRBV5-1 and TRBJ1-1, with a possible D match to TRBD1 (6 bases). Germline CDR1 and CDR2: SGHRS and YFSETQ. The CDR3 sequence is 16 residues long. V was clipped by 0 bases and J by 4 bases, with 16 bases between them. The chain's CDR3 is CASSLGGGGAGTEAFF. DNA for the CDR3: TGCGCCAGCAGCTTGGGGGGTGGGGGGGCCGGCACTGAAGCTTTCTTT.

With respect to this clone: A read error may produce the germline difference seen at one junction end. This chain joins TRBV7-9 and TRBJ1-1; D unresolved. The CDR3 has 16 residues. Germline V gene sequence: CDR1 SEHNR, CDR2 FQNEAQ (reference sequence). The DNA for the CDR3 is TGTTCCAGCAGCTTCCCCCAGCGGCTTCCGAACACTGAAGCTTTCTTT. This encodes CSSSFPQRLPNTEAFF. Based on the CDR3 plus reference TRBV7-9 and TRBJ1-1, the full variable domain is DTGVSQNPRHKITKRGQNVTFRCDPISEHNRLYWYRQTLGQGPEFLTYFQNEAQLEKSRLLSDRFSAERPKGSFSTLEIQRTEQGDSAMYLCSSSFPQRLPNTEAFFGQGTRLTVV.

This rearrangement joins TRBV21-1 to TRBJ1-5. TRBV21-1 is reported as a pseudogene. The CDR3 sequence is 14 residues long. CDR3 residues: CASSKVEGHQPQHF. In DNA form, the CDR3 reads TGTGCCAGCAGCAAAGTTGAGGGCCATCAGCCCCAGCATTTT.